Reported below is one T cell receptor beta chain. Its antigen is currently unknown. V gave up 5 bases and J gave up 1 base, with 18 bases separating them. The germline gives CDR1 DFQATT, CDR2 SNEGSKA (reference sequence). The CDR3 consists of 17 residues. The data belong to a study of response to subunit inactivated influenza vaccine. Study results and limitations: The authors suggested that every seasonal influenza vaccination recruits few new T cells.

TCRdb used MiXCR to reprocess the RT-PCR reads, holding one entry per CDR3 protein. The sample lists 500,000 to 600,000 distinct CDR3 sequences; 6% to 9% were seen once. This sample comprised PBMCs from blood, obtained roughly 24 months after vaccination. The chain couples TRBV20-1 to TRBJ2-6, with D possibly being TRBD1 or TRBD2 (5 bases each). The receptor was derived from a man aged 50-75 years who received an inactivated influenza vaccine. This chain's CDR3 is CSASPGPWASGANVLTF. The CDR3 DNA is TGCAGTGCTTCTCCGGGACCGTGGGCATCTGGGGCCAACGTCCTGACTTTC.